Presented here are 5 T cell receptor beta chains from one specimen sequenced in a study of regulatory T cells in long-lasting Graves disease. According to the study, TCR beta libraries were built with iRepertoire HTBI primers and CDR3-region Arm-PCR. A single record per CDR3 protein comes from TCRdb applying MiXCR to the multiplex PCR reads. The sample lists 650,000 to 700,000 distinct CDR3 sequences; roughly 30% were seen once. Noted time point: persistent/refractory GD, antithyroid drugs over 5 years with positive TRAb. Preparation of the TCR library used RNA extracted from PBMCs. The sample in question was peripheral blood mononuclear cells (PBMCs), obtained when the disease was refractory, from a patient treated with antithyroid drugs. The receptors were sampled from a female donor with Graves disease.

This clonotype appeared once. This chain connects TRBV3-1 to TRBJ2-5; 8 bases fit TRBD2. The CDR3 is 17 residues long. V lost 3 bases to trimming and J lost 2 bases; unmatched junction nucleotides: 11. Germline-derived CDR1 and CDR2 are LGHDT and YNNKEL (reference sequence). DNA for the CDR3: TGTGCCAGCAGCCATGATCGCGCGGGAGGCCCACAAGAGACCCAGTACTTC. This codes for CASSHDRAGGPQETQYF.

This clonotype was found a few times. The chain joins TRBV29-1 to TRBJ1-4; D perhaps matches TRBD1 (5 bases). CDR3 size: 13 residues. Trimming took 6 bases from V and 3 from J, leaving 11 bases between them. Germline V gives CDR1 SQVTM, CDR2 ANQGSEA. The CDR3 loop is CSVQSGPNEKLFF. The CDR3, as DNA: TGCAGCGTCCAGTCAGGGCCTAATGAAAAACTGTTTTTT.

The gene calls are TRBV24-1 and TRBJ1-5, with a possible D match to TRBD1 (6 bases). CDR1 and CDR2 (germline): KGHDR, SFDVKD. Deletions cut 7 bases from V and 3 bases from J, with 12 bases between. This CDR3 is 14 amino acids long. CDR3 sequence reads: CATSPTGYNQPQHF. CDR3 nucleotide sequence: TGTGCCACCAGCCCAACAGGGTACAATCAGCCCCAGCATTTT.

At least ten counts were recorded for this clonotype. The rearrangement links TRBV30 to TRBJ2-7; 8 bases map to TRBD2. The CDR3 length is 15 residues. The V and J ends lost 0 bases and 3 bases, in that order; junction bases with no gene match: 7. From germline, CDR1 is GTSNPN and CDR2 SVGIG (reference sequence). CDR3 loop: CAWSVPRTSFYEQYF. The DNA of the CDR3 is TGTGCCTGGAGTGTACCCCGGACTAGCTTCTACGAGCAGTACTTC.

The V gene is TRBV20-1, the J gene TRBJ1-5, with TRBD1 as a possible D gene (5 bases). The CDR3 is made up of 15 amino acids. V shed 2 bases and J shed 5 bases, with 16 bases lying between them. From germline, CDR1 is DFQATT and CDR2 SNEGSKA (reference sequence). The CDR3 DNA follows: TGCAGTGCTAGAAAACCGGGACCGGGCGATCAGCCCCAGCATTTT. It translates to CSARKPGPGDQPQHF.